This is a list of T cell receptor beta chains from one sample in a study of CD8 T cells in Susac syndrome. TCRdb analysed the immunoSEQ multiplex PCR reads with MiXCR anew, one entry per CDR3 protein. The table has some 150,000 distinct CDR3 sequences, around 96% seen once. Source material: CD8+ T cells from PBMCs. The receptors derive from a human donor with multiple sclerosis. Both conserved end residues are part of each CDR3. The order of the fields is V gene, D gene, J gene, clone size, CDR3 protein, CDR3 DNA. D genes are given only for firm matches. Size tells how often a clone was seen (once, few, many) or the class of an expanded clone, and some rows leave it out.

TRBV7-2	NA	TRBJ2-3	NA	CASSPDYHTQYF	TGTGCCAGCAGCCCCGACTACCATACGCAGTATTTT
TRBV4-3	TRBD2	TRBJ2-2	NA	CASSPSGGSGELFF	TGCGCCAGCAGTCCTAGCGGGGGCTCCGGGGAGCTGTTTTTT
TRBV7-9	TRBD1	TRBJ2-2	NA	CASSGTVDTGELFF	TGTGCCAGCAGCGGGACAGTTGACACCGGGGAGCTGTTTTTT
TRBV7-9	TRBD1	TRBJ2-6	NA	CASSPTAGTGSGANVLTF	TGTGCCAGCAGCCCAACCGCCGGGACAGGGAGCGGGGCCAACGTCCTGACTTTC
TRBV13	NA	TRBJ1-4	NA	CASSTGTTEKLFF	TGTGCCAGCAGCACCGGGACAACGGAAAAACTGTTTTTT
TRBV9	NA	TRBJ2-2	NA	CASSIRTTGELFF	TGTGCCAGCAGCATCAGGACCACCGGGGAGCTGTTTTTT
TRBV20-1	TRBD2	TRBJ2-1	NA	CSARDLTSGGHYNEQFF	TGCAGTGCTAGAGATCTGACTAGCGGGGGCCATTACAATGAGCAGTTCTTC
TRBV7-8	NA	TRBJ2-2	NA	CASSEGGHTGELFF	TGTGCCAGCAGCGAGGGGGGCCACACCGGGGAGCTGTTTTTT
TRBV20-1	TRBD2	TRBJ2-1	NA	CSAIAVLAGGTYNEQFF	TGCAGTGCAATAGCCGTTCTAGCGGGCGGTACTTACAATGAGCAGTTCTTC
TRBV29-1	TRBD1	TRBJ2-1	NA	CSVIWDRVNDEQFF	TGCAGCGTTATTTGGGACAGGGTAAACGATGAGCAGTTCTTC
TRBV9	NA	TRBJ2-5	NA	CASSAGHPETQYF	TGTGCCAGCAGCGCGGGCCACCCGGAGACCCAGTACTTC
TRBV14	TRBD2	TRBJ2-5	NA	CASSQLAGGRQETQYF	TGTGCCAGCAGCCAACTAGCGGGGGGGCGCCAAGAGACCCAGTACTTC
TRBV15	NA	TRBJ1-1	NA	CATSSDLFGQLVSFF	TGTGCCACCAGCAGTGATCTTTTTGGGCAGCTAGTATCTTTCTTT
TRBV7-2	TRBD1	TRBJ2-7	NA	CASAVRSGQGPYEQYF	TGTGCCAGCGCCGTCAGGTCGGGACAGGGGCCCTACGAGCAGTACTTC
TRBV7-9	TRBD1	TRBJ2-7	NA	CASSLSGTGPSEQYF	TGTGCCAGCAGCTTATCAGGGACAGGGCCTAGCGAGCAGTACTTC
TRBV27	NA	TRBJ1-2	NA	CASSRGSSDGYTF	TGTGCCAGCAGTCGGGGGTCAAGTGATGGCTACACCTTC
TRBV29-1	NA	TRBJ1-4	NA	CSVELERQKLFF	TGCAGCGTTGAACTGGAGCGCCAAAAACTGTTTTTT
TRBV7-9	TRBD1	TRBJ2-7	NA	CASSSPGQASYEQYF	TGTGCCAGCAGCTCGCCGGGACAGGCCTCCTACGAGCAGTACTTC
TRBV27	NA	TRBJ1-5	NA	CASAMVGGAARGKPQHF	TGTGCCAGCGCTATGGTAGGAGGGGCGGCCCGCGGGAAGCCCCAGCATTTT
TRBV4-2	NA	TRBJ1-2	NA	CASSPRAQERRGYTF	TGTGCCAGCAGCCCCCGGGCCCAGGAGAGGCGTGGCTACACCTTC
TRBV13	TRBD2	TRBJ2-1	NA	CASSFYSGVEQFF	TGTGCCAGCAGCTTCTATAGCGGGGTAGAGCAGTTCTTC
TRBV13	TRBD1	TRBJ2-1	NA	CASSFGLGQALNEQFF	TGTGCCAGCAGCTTCGGACTGGGACAGGCACTTAATGAGCAGTTCTTC
TRBV27	TRBD1	TRBJ1-3	NA	CASSSRGYSGNTIYF	TGTGCCAGCAGCTCCAGGGGGTACTCTGGAAACACCATATATTTT
TRBV15	TRBD1	TRBJ2-3	NA	CATSSRDRGPSQYF	TGTGCCACCAGCAGCCGGGACAGGGGACCCTCGCAGTATTTT
TRBV12-3/TRBV12-4	NA	TRBJ1-2	NA	CASSLVKPLYGYTF	TGTGCCAGCAGTTTAGTTAAGCCTCTCTATGGCTACACCTTC
TRBV6-4	NA	TRBJ2-1	NA	CASSDQGLPTEQFF	TGTGCCAGCAGTGACCAGGGCTTACCTACGGAGCAGTTCTTC
TRBV27	NA	TRBJ1-1	many	CASSSGGTEAFF	TGTGCCAGCAGTTCCGGCGGCACTGAAGCTTTCTTT
TRBV3-1	TRBD2	TRBJ2-1	NA	CASSQRERGGEQFF	TGTGCCAGCAGCCAACGGGAGCGGGGCGGTGAGCAGTTCTTC
TRBV6-5	TRBD1	TRBJ2-7	NA	CASRPTGTGGYEQYF	TGTGCCAGCAGGCCGACCGGGACAGGGGGATACGAGCAGTACTTC
TRBV20-1	NA	TRBJ2-3	NA	CSARVRQFSSTDTQYF	TGCAGTGCTAGGGTGCGACAGTTTTCTAGCACAGATACGCAGTATTTT
TRBV29-1	TRBD2	TRBJ2-1	NA	CSVDGHKDGGAHNEQFF	TGCAGCGTTGATGGGCATAAGGACGGGGGGGCCCACAATGAGCAGTTCTTC
TRBV9	NA	TRBJ2-5	NA	CASSGGGLETQYF	TGTGCCAGCAGCGGAGGGGGGTTGGAGACCCAGTACTTC
TRBV10-3	TRBD1	TRBJ2-3	NA	CAISVIEGADTDTQYF	TGTGCCATCAGTGTAATAGAGGGGGCTGACACAGATACGCAGTATTTT
TRBV30	NA	TRBJ2-1	NA	CAWTHGGEQFF	TGTGCCTGGACACATGGGGGGGAGCAGTTCTTC
TRBV27	NA	TRBJ1-1	NA	CASSLVSGAEAFF	TGTGCCAGCAGTTTGGTCTCGGGGGCTGAAGCTTTCTTT
TRBV30	NA	TRBJ2-7	few	CAWSPGTYEQYF	TGTGCCTGGAGTCCCGGAACCTACGAGCAGTACTTC
TRBV2	NA	TRBJ1-2	NA	CASSVRADYGYTF	TGTGCCAGCAGTGTCCGGGCGGACTATGGCTACACCTTC
TRBV2	NA	TRBJ1-1	NA	CASSGKKLNTEAFF	TGTGCCAGCAGTGGAAAGAAGTTGAACACTGAAGCTTTCTTT
TRBV20-1	NA	TRBJ2-7	NA	CSARDGSTYEQYF	TGCAGTGCTAGAGACGGGAGCACCTACGAGCAGTACTTC
TRBV11-3	NA	TRBJ2-1	NA	CASSLDSGDPYNEQFF	TGTGCCAGCAGCTTAGATTCGGGGGACCCCTACAATGAGCAGTTCTTC
TRBV20-1	TRBD2	TRBJ2-5	once	CSATSGGYQETQYF	TGCAGTGCCACTAGCGGGGGGTACCAAGAGACCCAGTACTTC
TRBV6-2/TRBV6-3	NA	TRBJ2-7	NA	CASTPPGGSEQYF	TGTGCCAGCACCCCCCCCGGGGGTAGTGAGCAGTACTTC
TRBV12-3/TRBV12-4	TRBD2	TRBJ2-1	NA	CASSPGSGGAYNEQFF	TGTGCCAGCAGCCCGGGGAGCGGGGGGGCTTACAATGAGCAGTTCTTC
TRBV5-4	NA	TRBJ2-3	NA	CASSWTGTSTDTQYF	TGTGCCAGCAGTTGGACCGGGACTAGCACAGATACGCAGTATTTT
TRBV6-2/TRBV6-3	NA	TRBJ2-2	once	CASSPGLPTGELFF	TGTGCCAGCAGTCCGGGACTGCCCACCGGGGAGCTGTTTTTT
TRBV7-9	NA	TRBJ2-6	NA	CASSLPGGSGANVLTF	TGTGCCAGCAGCTTACCGGGTGGGTCAGGGGCCAACGTCCTGACTTTC
TRBV5-4	NA	TRBJ1-5	NA	CASSLDRGANQPQHF	TGTGCCAGCAGCTTGGATCGTGGGGCGAATCAGCCCCAGCATTTT
TRBV20-1	NA	TRBJ1-6	once	CSALGAGDLSPLHF	TGCAGTGCCCTAGGGGCAGGGGATCTCTCACCCCTCCACTTT
TRBV27	NA	TRBJ2-3	NA	CASSLLQGTDTQYF	TGTGCCAGCAGTTTACTCCAGGGCACAGATACGCAGTATTTT
TRBV27	NA	TRBJ2-7	NA	CASSLGSRIAIYEQYF	TGTGCCAGCAGTTTAGGGTCACGAATTGCAATCTACGAGCAGTACTTC
TRBV30	TRBD1	TRBJ2-3	NA	CAWTTGGFADTQYF	TGTGCCTGGACGACAGGGGGGTTTGCAGATACGCAGTATTTT
TRBV7-9	NA	TRBJ1-2	NA	CATQGGGPNYGYTF	TGTGCCACCCAGGGTGGAGGGCCTAACTATGGCTACACCTTC
TRBV12-3/TRBV12-4	NA	TRBJ2-1	NA	CASSLGGGTEQFF	TGTGCCAGCAGTTTAGGAGGGGGGACAGAGCAGTTCTTC